Listed below are T cell receptor beta chains from one sample, sequenced in a study of blood T cell repertoires in COVID-19. TCRdb's table, derived via immunoSEQ multiplex PCR, lists solely in-frame clones and lacks some. Of about 200,000 clones detected, roughly 90% appear once; the ten largest clones hold 15% to 20%. The specimen sequenced was peripheral blood. The receptors shown here come from a man in his forties or fifties with COVID-19, enrolled during active disease. Both conserved end residues are part of each CDR3. The D gene is left open where the match is weak. Clone size is given for some rows only: seen once, a few or many times, or a class if the clone is expanded.

size,J,D,V,DNA,CDR3
.,TRBJ2-1,TRBD2,TRBV5-1,TGCGCCAGCAGCTCTTTAGCGGGAGGGAAGGGTGAGCAGTTCTTC,CASSSLAGGKGEQFF
.,TRBJ2-5,TRBD2,TRBV30,TGTGCCTGGAGTGCGGGGACTACTGAGACCCAGTACTTC,CAWSAGTTETQYF
once,TRBJ2-5,TRBD2,TRBV27,TGTGCCAGCAGTTTCCGCGGGACTAGCGGGACAAAAAGGGTGCCAAAACAAGAGACCCAGTACTTC,CASSFRGTSGTKRVPKQETQYF
.,TRBJ1-1,.,TRBV27,TGTGCCAGCAGTCCAGCGCCGGGGGTGACTGAAGCTTTCTTT,CASSPAPGVTEAFF
.,TRBJ1-3,.,TRBV21-1,TGTGCCAGCAAACCCCCTCCTACCTCTGGAAACACCATATATTTT,CASKPPPTSGNTIYF
.,TRBJ2-3,.,TRBV7-9,TGTGCCAGCGAGACAGATACGCAGTATTTT,CASETDTQYF
.,TRBJ2-3,TRBD1,TRBV6-5,TGTGCCAGCAGTTACTCACGCCAGGGGGCAGATACGCAGTATTTT,CASSYSRQGADTQYF
.,TRBJ1-5,TRBD1,TRBV6-6,TGTGCCAGCACCGGACAGGGACGCAATCAGCCCCAGCATTTT,CASTGQGRNQPQHF
.,TRBJ1-6,.,TRBV3-1/TRBV3-2,TGTGCCAGCAGCCAAGGTGAGGGTTCGCCCCTCCACTTT,CASSQGEGSPLHF
.,TRBJ1-2,.,TRBV30,TGTGCCTGGAGTGACTATAACTATGGCTACACCTTC,CAWSDYNYGYTF
.,TRBJ2-5,TRBD2,TRBV6-4,TGTGCCAGCAGTGGTAGCGGGAGGAAACGTAGGCAAGAGACCCAGTACTTC,CASSGSGRKRRQETQYF
once,TRBJ1-2,.,TRBV7-8,TGTGCCAGCAGCTTAAGGGCAGGGGTTAGCGGCTACACCTTC,CASSLRAGVSGYTF
.,TRBJ2-1,TRBD1,TRBV5-1,TGCGCCAGCAGCTTGGGGACAGGGTGGGATGAGCAGTTCTTC,CASSLGTGWDEQFF
once,TRBJ2-3,.,TRBV19,TGTGCCAGTAGTAGTCTCACAGGTAGCACAGATACGCAGTATTTT,CASSSLTGSTDTQYF
.,TRBJ1-5,.,TRBV12-2,TGTGCAAGTCGCTTAGCTTCAACAGGGGCTGGGAGCAATCAGCCCCAGCATTTT,CASRLASTGAGSNQPQHF
.,TRBJ2-1,TRBD2,TRBV4-3,TGCGCCAGCAGCCAAGGCGGGGGGACCTACAATGAGCAGTTCTTC,CASSQGGGTYNEQFF
.,TRBJ2-3,TRBD2,TRBV19,TGTGCCAGTAGGACTAGCGGGGGCACAGATACGCAGTATTTT,CASRTSGGTDTQYF
.,TRBJ2-7,.,TRBV19,TGTGCCAGTGGTGACTACTCTCTTGGCGAGCAGTACTTC,CASGDYSLGEQYF
.,TRBJ2-3,.,TRBV15,TGTGCCACCAGCAGAGCAGGGATCACAGATACGCAGTATTTT,CATSRAGITDTQYF
.,TRBJ2-1,TRBD1,TRBV29-1,TGCAGCGTTGGGACAGGGGGGAGGAATGAGCAGTTCTTC,CSVGTGGRNEQFF
once,TRBJ2-3,.,TRBV3-1/TRBV3-2,TGTGCCAGCAGCCAAGAGCGGCAGGGTGGTAGGAACACAGATACGCAGTATTTT,CASSQERQGGRNTDTQYF
.,TRBJ2-2,TRBD2,TRBV6-2/TRBV6-3,TGTGCCAGCAGTTACCCGACTAGCGGGGGGGCTAACACCGGGGAGCTGTTTTTT,CASSYPTSGGANTGELFF
.,TRBJ2-5,TRBD1,TRBV19,TGTGCCAGTAGTATTACAGGGGTGATAGAGACCCAGTACTTC,CASSITGVIETQYF
few,TRBJ2-2,.,TRBV11-2,TGTGCCAGCATGCGGGACCGCGGGGAGCTGTTTTTT,CASMRDRGELFF
.,TRBJ1-2,TRBD1,TRBV19,TGTGCCAGTAGACACGGACAGGGAGGATATGGCTACACCTTC,CASRHGQGGYGYTF
.,TRBJ1-4,TRBD1,TRBV6-5,TGTGCCAGCAGAATGGACAGGGGGCCCGGTGAAAAACTGTTTTTT,CASRMDRGPGEKLFF
.,TRBJ2-1,TRBD2,TRBV11-2,TGTGCCAGCATCCAGAGACTAGCGGAAACCAATGAGCAGTTCTTC,CASIQRLAETNEQFF
.,TRBJ2-6,.,TRBV5-1,TGCGCCAGCAGCTTGGTAGCCTCTGGGGCCAACGTCCTGACTTTC,CASSLVASGANVLTF
.,TRBJ1-1,TRBD1,TRBV27,TGTGCCAGCAGTACCCGACAGGGCACTGAAGCTTTCTTT,CASSTRQGTEAFF
.,TRBJ1-1,.,TRBV3-1/TRBV3-2,TGTGCCAGCAGCCAAGGGGTGGGGGGGAACACTGAAGCTTTCTTT,CASSQGVGGNTEAFF
.,TRBJ1-2,.,TRBV12-3/TRBV12-4,TGTGCCAGCAGCGTGAACTATGGCTACACCTTC,CASSVNYGYTF
.,TRBJ2-7,TRBD1,TRBV7-2,TGTGCCAGCAGCGCCTACAGGGGTAGGGCCTACGAGCAGTACTTC,CASSAYRGRAYEQYF
.,TRBJ1-6,.,TRBV5-1,TGCGCCAGCAGCTTGGAGGGGATCGATAATTCACCCCTCCACTTT,CASSLEGIDNSPLHF
.,TRBJ2-5,TRBD1,TRBV9,TGTGCCAGCAGCGTAGGGACAGGGCGGGAGACCCAGTACTTC,CASSVGTGRETQYF
.,TRBJ2-2,.,TRBV27,TGTGCCAGCAGGCCGCGCTCCACAGGAAACACCGGGGAGCTGTTTTTT,CASRPRSTGNTGELFF
.,TRBJ1-2,.,TRBV5-1,TGCGCCAGCAGCTCCGAGGCGTCAGTTTACACCTTC,CASSSEASVYTF
.,TRBJ2-7,.,TRBV18,TGTGCCAGCTCACCACCCCCGGACAGCTCCTACGAGCAGTACTTC,CASSPPPDSSYEQYF
.,TRBJ1-2,.,TRBV6-5,TGTGCCAGCACCCACCCGGGAGAGCTTGTGGTGGACACCTTC,CASTHPGELVVDTF
few,TRBJ2-1,.,TRBV6-1,TGTGCCAGCAGTGAGCGGCAGAAGCAGTTCTTC,CASSERQKQFF
.,TRBJ2-5,TRBD2,TRBV11-3,TGTGCCAGCAGCTTAGGAGCGGGGTCCCAAGAGACCCAGTACTTC,CASSLGAGSQETQYF
.,TRBJ2-7,TRBD2,TRBV6-1,TGTGCCAGCAGTGAAGCTGCGCTAGCGGGCTACTACGAGCAGTACTTC,CASSEAALAGYYEQYF